The 11 T cell receptor beta chains in this list originate from one sample, sequenced in a study of CXCR3-negative and CXCR3-positive naive CD8 T cells. General study points: CXCR3-negative naive cells had less hydrophobic TRB CDR3s than did CXCR3-positive naive cells.

The libraries of TRB cDNA were constructed through 5' RACE using UMI labels. TCRdb reanalyzed the 5' RACE reads and collapses them to one entry per CDR3 protein, without DNA. Reported are 50,000 to 65,000 distinct CDR3 sequences; the ten largest clones contain roughly 0.73%. Their target antigens are unknown. The specimen sequenced was naive CXCR3+ CD8+ T cells from blood. Noted subset: CD45RO-CCR7+CD27+CD95- naive CD8+ T cells expressing CXCR3 (TNR3+). The receptors originated from a human donor in good health. Some clones in this sample may be carry-over from other donors' samples.

J is TRBJ2-7 and V is TRBV28; TCRdb returns TRBD2, unconfirmable since there is no DNA. The V gene's germline CDR1 is MDHEN and CDR2 SYDVKM. The CDR3 contains 13 residues. This CDR3 reads CASSPSGAYEQYF.

The chain uses TRBV6-5 and TRBJ1-3. CDR1 and CDR2 (germline): MNHEY, SVGAGI. CDR3 length: 16 residues. The CDR3 sequence is CASSYSKGPAGNTIYF.

V usage is TRBV6-2 or TRBV6-3 and J usage is TRBJ2-2; the TRBD1 assignment by TCRdb is unverifiable without DNA. The CDR3 has 14 residues. Germline CDR1 and CDR2: MNHEY and SVGEGT. The CDR3 loop reads CASSQGQHTGELFF.

The chain employs TRBV6-5 and TRBJ2-1; the D call of TRBD2 rests on TCRdb alone, since no DNA is present to check it. Germline V gene lookup returns CDR1 MNHEY and CDR2 SVGAGI. The CDR3 totals 14 residues. CDR3 sequence: CASSYSSQYNEQFF.

The chain has TRBV21-1 and TRBJ2-5; as DNA is missing, the TRBD1 call by TCRdb cannot be tested. TRBV21-1 is a pseudogene locus. The CDR3 sequence is 15 residues long. CDR3 amino acids: CASSKAHKGQETQYF.

This chain uses TRBV4-3 with TRBJ2-7. The CDR3 runs to 19 residues. CDR1 and CDR2 (germline): LGHNA, YSLEER. This chain's CDR3 is CASSQVRAWAGQFAYEQYF.

The chain is built from TRBV24-1 and TRBJ2-2; TCRdb outputs TRBD2, but without DNA this stays unchecked. CDR1 and CDR2 (germline): KGHDR, SFDVKD. The length of the CDR3 is 13 residues. This CDR3 is CATRDSAAGELFF.

This chain joins TRBV28 and TRBJ2-1; TCRdb calls TRBD2, which cannot be checked without DNA. Germline CDR1 reads MDHEN; CDR2 reads SYDVKM. The CDR3 loop spans 15 amino acids. CDR3 protein: CASSEPRDADNEQFF.

The rearrangement links TRBV4-3 to TRBJ1-1. This CDR3 contains 15 residues. Germline V lookup: CDR1 LGHNA, CDR2 YSLEER. This CDR3 reads CASSQERDLNTEAFF.

This rearrangement joins TRBV20-1 to TRBJ2-7. This CDR3 has 11 amino acids. CDR1 is DFQATT, CDR2 SNEGSKA, per germline (reference sequence). The CDR3 is CSAPIFGEQYF.

The CDR3 here is CASSLGRGGGSYEQYF. The chain joins TRBV4-3 to TRBJ2-7; the D call of TRBD1 rests on TCRdb alone, since no DNA is present to check it. The CDR3 is 16 residues long. CDR1 and CDR2 from the germline V gene are LGHNA and YSLEER.